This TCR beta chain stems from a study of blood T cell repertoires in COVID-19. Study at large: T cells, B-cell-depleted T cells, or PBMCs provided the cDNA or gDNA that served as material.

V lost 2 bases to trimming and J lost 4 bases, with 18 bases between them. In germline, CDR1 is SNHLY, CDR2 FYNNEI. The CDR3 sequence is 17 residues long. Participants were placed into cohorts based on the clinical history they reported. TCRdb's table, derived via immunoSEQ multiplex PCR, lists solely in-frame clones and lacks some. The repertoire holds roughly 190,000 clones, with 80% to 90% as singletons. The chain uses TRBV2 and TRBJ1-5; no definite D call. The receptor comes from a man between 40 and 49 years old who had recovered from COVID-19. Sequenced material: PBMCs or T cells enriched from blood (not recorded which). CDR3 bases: TGTGCCAGCAGTGAATCGTTTGACTCACAACCGAATCAGCCCCAGCATTTT. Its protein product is CASSESFDSQPNQPQHF.